This T cell receptor (beta chain) was profiled in a study of monozygotic twins with inflammatory bowel disease. Germline CDR1 reads SGHRS; CDR2 reads YFSETQ. This CDR3 contains 19 residues. With the 5' RACE reads reprocessed, TCRdb shows one record per CDR3 protein and no DNA. Listed are 200,000 to 250,000 distinct CDR3 sequences; 6% to 9% falls within the top ten. V usage is TRBV5-1 and J usage is TRBJ1-4; without DNA, the TCRdb call of TRBD1 cannot be checked. Sequencing was performed on blood. This TCR came from a human donor with ulcerative colitis or Crohn's disease, or a healthy co-twin of an affected twin (not recorded which). CDR3 loop: CASSILPLLGGSGGEKLFF.